What follows describes a single TCR beta chain. The antigen it recognizes is unknown. No clone much larger than this one lies a single base away; base qualities are absent. The source of the sample is a study of blood T cell repertoires in COVID-19 (dated by TCRdb to 2018 to 2020). The study in broad terms: Samples from collaborators originated in the United States, Italy and Spain and spanned both the acute and convalescent phases of COVID-19. The dataset comprised deeply sampled blood TCRbeta repertoires from subjects exposed to, actively infected with, or recovered from COVID-19. Where available, HLA class I and class II types were taken from metadata supplied by the sample provider and were not determined by assay-based typing. The material from the prospective study consisted of cDNA or gDNA derived from T cells, B-cell-depleted T cells, or PBMCs. Sample metadata almost always included a de-identified subject ID, COVID-19 status, age in years and sex. The repertoires were made available in a free public database intended to serve as a resource for research on the immune response to SARS-CoV-2. The samples were drawn from two sources: the first 160 participants of the ongoing ImmuneRACE study, and 1,000 to 1,500 subjects contributed by 6 global collaborators. Broad study findings and their caveats: How much clinical and demographic metadata was included differed by source and by participant, and the metadata was provided uncurated.

The germline V gene supplies CDR1 SGHAT and CDR2 FQNNGV. V and J lose 1 base and 8 bases, and a span of 8 bases separates them. The CDR3 measures 12 amino acids from cysteine to phenylalanine. Only the CDR3 DNA is retained, 36 bases long and in frame from the first base. The immunoSEQ Assay, a bias-controlled multiplex PCR, was used to amplify TCRbeta CDR3 regions from genomic DNA. The paper's data handling went like this. The number of nucleated cells in each sample was estimated from the amplification of reference gene primers within the assay. Sequence reads were collapsed and filtered to measure the absolute abundance of every unique TCRbeta CDR3 rearrangement. Productive Simpson clonality was computed per sample as the square root of Simpson's diversity index over productive rearrangements. TCRdb re-hosts the immuneACCESS table, in-frame sequences only. Its copies lack some clones; in the studies checked, an unresolved V gene accounts for under half of them, and the cause for the rest is not known. V, J and clone size are taken as reported in that table, and D and trimming were inferred from the DNA itself. Counted in this sample were more than 250,000 clones; over 80% of them appeared once. The ten largest account for roughly 6.1% of the sample.

In Seattle, one collaborating source enrolled patients while the infection was active and tracked those patients longitudinally over the course of disease. Collaborating institutions collected whole blood in K2EDTA tubes following their own protocols. For TCRbeta analysis, collaborators shipped samples in one of three forms: frozen whole blood, isolated PBMCs, or DNA extracted from either of those sample types. The source of this sequence is a woman between 45 and 60 years old with COVID-19, enrolled during active disease. The sample comprised peripheral blood. The chain was built from TRBV11-2 and TRBJ1-2; the D gene remains uncertain. Here the CDR3 is given as CASSLGLGGYTF. The DNA is as follows: TGTGCCAGCAGCTTAGGACTCGGCGGCTACACCTTC.